Following are 13 T cell receptor beta chains from one sample sequenced in a study of blood T cell repertoires in COVID-19. This table comes from immunoSEQ multiplex PCR, and its TCRdb copy is limited to in-frame clones, with some not included. The data show a few hundred thousand clones, 84% seen once. Sample: peripheral blood. The receptor set was obtained from a woman between 35 and 50 years old who had recovered from COVID-19.

The genes are TRBV4-1 and TRBJ2-7; D not certain. This CDR3 spans 15 amino acids. The V and J ends lost 0 bases and 4 bases respectively, with 13 bases between them. CDR1 is MGHRA and CDR2 is YSYEKL in the germline V gene. CDR3: CASSQDVAGVYEQYF. For the CDR3, the DNA is TGCGCCAGCAGCCAAGATGTGGCAGGTGTATACGAGCAGTACTTC.

The V gene is TRBV30, the J gene TRBJ1-2; D may be TRBD1 (6 bases). From germline, CDR1 is GTSNPN and CDR2 SVGIG (reference sequence). The ends were cut back, 8 bases at V and 7 bases at J, with 11 bases in the middle. The CDR3 loop spans 10 amino acids. This chain's CDR3 is CATGIIGYTF. DNA of the CDR3: TGTGCCACAGGGATTATTGGCTACACCTTC. The full variable domain, in which reference TRBV30 and TRBJ1-2 provide the parts outside the CDR3, is SQTIHQWPATLVQPVGSPLSLECTVEGTSNPNLYWYRQAAGRGLQLLFYSVGIGQISSEVPQNLSASRPQDRQFILSSKKLLLSDSGFYLCATGIIGYTFGSGTRLTVV.

The J gene is TRBJ2-1, the V gene TRBV24-1; weak D call: TRBD1 (5 bases). V lost 0 bases and J 0 bases, leaving 8 bases between the germline ends. Germline values: CDR1 KGHDR, CDR2 SFDVKD. The length of the CDR3 is 16 residues. CDR3 loop: CATSDLTGSSYNEQFF. In DNA form, the CDR3 reads TGTGCCACCAGTGATTTGACAGGAAGCTCCTACAATGAGCAGTTCTTC.

The rearrangement joins TRBV10-3 to TRBJ2-5; D is perhaps TRBD1 (7 bases). CDR1 is ENHRY and CDR2 is SYGVKD in the germline V gene. V lost 5 bases and J lost 2, with 15 bases in between. The CDR3 is 15 amino acids. CDR3 coding DNA: TGTGCCATCAGTTCAAACAGGGGACTTCAAGAGACCCAGTACTTC. It translates to CAISSNRGLQETQYF.

The rearrangement links TRBV11-2 to TRBJ1-1; D is perhaps TRBD1 (6 bases). With 8 bases removed from V and 5 bases from J, the gap between germline ends came to 27 bases. The germline gives CDR1 SGHAT, CDR2 FQNNGV. The CDR3 is 17 residues long. The CDR3 is CASSPYAHRARGTEAFF. The CDR3, as DNA: TGTGCCAGCTCACCGTACGCTCACAGGGCCCGTGGGACTGAAGCTTTCTTT.

The chain links TRBV6-5 to TRBJ1-2, with 7 bases aligning to TRBD1. J gave up 11 bases and V 5 bases, and 11 bases lay outside the gene matches. The CDR3 contains 13 residues. CDR1 and CDR2 (germline): MNHEY, SVGAGI. CDR3 nucleotide sequence: TGTGCCAGCAGTAACCAGGAGGGGGCGGTTTACACCTTC. As protein: CASSNQEGAVYTF.

The chain uses TRBV9 and TRBJ2-3; D is unresolved. The germline gives CDR1 SGDLS, CDR2 YYNGEE. Trimming shortened V by 1 base and J by 4 bases, and 10 bases separated the two germline ends. The CDR3 contains 14 residues. CDR3 region: CASSVTPSADTQYF. The CDR3 DNA is TGTGCCAGCAGCGTAACCCCCTCAGCAGATACGCAGTATTTT.

In its sample, this clone was seen once. The V call is TRBV28, the J call TRBJ1-6; a weak D match, TRBD1 (5 bases). V lost 6 bases, J lost 1 base, and 16 bases lay in between. Germline CDR1 is MDHEN and CDR2 is SYDVKM. The CDR3 length is 17 residues. CDR3 region: CASSLTGVRSYNSPLHF. The CDR3 region has the DNA TGTGCCAGCAGCCTTACGGGGGTCCGGTCCTATAATTCACCCCTCCACTTT.

This rearrangement joins TRBV19 to TRBJ2-2; 9 nucleotides line up with TRBD1. In germline, CDR1 is LNHDA, CDR2 SQIVND (reference sequence). This CDR3 has 16 amino acids. The trim removed 4 bases at V and 5 bases at J, leaving 8 bases unmatched. CDR3 nucleotides: TGTGCCAGTAGTACGGGACAGGGTTGGGGTACCGGGGAGCTGTTTTTT. This gives the protein CASSTGQGWGTGELFF.

The V gene is TRBV11-2, the J gene TRBJ1-2; 12 nucleotides agree with TRBD1. Germline V lookup: CDR1 SGHAT, CDR2 FQNNGV. This CDR3 has 14 residues. The trim removed 1 base at V and 7 bases at J, leaving 1 base unmatched. CDR3 loop: CASSLAGQGAGYTF. Written as DNA, the CDR3 is TGTGCCAGCAGCTTAGCGGGACAGGGGGCTGGCTACACCTTC.

The chain joins TRBV10-3 to TRBJ2-1; 11 nucleotides match TRBD2. Looked up from germline, CDR1 is ENHRY and CDR2 is SYGVKD. The CDR3 has 15 residues. Trimming removed 6 bases from V and 3 bases from J; junction bases left unmatched: 4. CDR3 sequence (DNA): TGTGCCATCAGGGAACTAGCGGGGGACTACAATGAGCAGTTCTTC. Translating gives CAIRELAGDYNEQFF.

The chain employs TRBV9 and TRBJ2-7; weak D call: TRBD1 (6 bases). The germline gives CDR1 SGDLS, CDR2 YYNGEE. The V and J ends lost 3 bases and 2 bases respectively, with 12 bases between them. CDR3 size: 14 residues. DNA of the CDR3: TGTGCCAGCAGCGCCGGGGACATTACCTACGAGCAGTACTTC. Encoded protein: CASSAGDITYEQYF.

The CDR3 protein is CASSLGVGDFSTDTQYF. The CDR3 region has the DNA TGCGCCAGCAGCTTGGGAGTGGGGGACTTCAGCACAGATACGCAGTATTTT. This sequence joins TRBV5-1 and TRBJ2-3, with D maybe TRBD2 (6 bases). Trimming stripped 0 bases from V and 0 bases from J, with 14 bases between. This CDR3 is built from 17 residues. Germline V CDR1 and CDR2: SGHRS, YFSETQ.